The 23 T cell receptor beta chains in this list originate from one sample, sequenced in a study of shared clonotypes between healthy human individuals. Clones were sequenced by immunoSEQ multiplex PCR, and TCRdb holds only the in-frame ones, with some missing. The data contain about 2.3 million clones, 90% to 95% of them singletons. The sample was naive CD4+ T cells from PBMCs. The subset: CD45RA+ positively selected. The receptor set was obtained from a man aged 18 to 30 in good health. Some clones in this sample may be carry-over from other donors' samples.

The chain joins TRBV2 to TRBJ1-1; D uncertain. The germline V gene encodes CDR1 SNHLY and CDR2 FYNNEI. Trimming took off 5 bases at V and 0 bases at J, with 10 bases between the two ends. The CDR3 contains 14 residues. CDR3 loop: CASSPLKMNTEAFF. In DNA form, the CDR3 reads TGTGCCAGCAGTCCTCTTAAGATGAACACTGAAGCTTTCTTT. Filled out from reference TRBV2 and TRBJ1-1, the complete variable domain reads EPEVTQTPSHQVTQMGQEVILRCVPISNHLYFYWYRQILGQKVEFLVSFYNNEISEKSEIFDDQFSVERPDGSNFTLKIRSTKLEDSAMYFCASSPLKMNTEAFFGQGTRLTVV.

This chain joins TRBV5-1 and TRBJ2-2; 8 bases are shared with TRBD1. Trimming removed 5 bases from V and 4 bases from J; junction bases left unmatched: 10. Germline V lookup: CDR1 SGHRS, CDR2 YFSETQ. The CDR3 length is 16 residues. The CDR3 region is CASSPPGTGSTGELFF. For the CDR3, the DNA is TGCGCCAGCAGTCCCCCCGGGACAGGCTCCACCGGGGAGCTGTTTTTT.

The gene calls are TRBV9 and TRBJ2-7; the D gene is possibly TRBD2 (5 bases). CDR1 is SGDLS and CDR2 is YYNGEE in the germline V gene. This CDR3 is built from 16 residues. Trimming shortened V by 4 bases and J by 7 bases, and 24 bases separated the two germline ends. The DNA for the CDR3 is TGTGCCAGCAGCCCTACTGGGAGACGGCCTCCCGGGGAGCAGTACTTC. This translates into CASSPTGRRPPGEQYF.

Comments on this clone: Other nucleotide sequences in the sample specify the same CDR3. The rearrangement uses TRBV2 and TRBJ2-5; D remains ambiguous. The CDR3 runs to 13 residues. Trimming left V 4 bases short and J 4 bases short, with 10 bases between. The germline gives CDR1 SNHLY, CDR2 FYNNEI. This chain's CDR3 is CASSGGGGETQYF. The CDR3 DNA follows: TGTGCCAGCAGTGGGGGTGGCGGAGAGACCCAGTACTTC. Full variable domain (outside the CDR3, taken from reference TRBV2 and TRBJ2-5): EPEVTQTPSHQVTQMGQEVILRCVPISNHLYFYWYRQILGQKVEFLVSFYNNEISEKSEIFDDQFSVERPDGSNFTLKIRSTKLEDSAMYFCASSGGGGETQYFGPGTRLLVL.

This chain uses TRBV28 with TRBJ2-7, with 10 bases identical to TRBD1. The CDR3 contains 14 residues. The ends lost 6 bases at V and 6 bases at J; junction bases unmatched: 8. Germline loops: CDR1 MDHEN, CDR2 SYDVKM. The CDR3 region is CASRTLRDRGEQYF. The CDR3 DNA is TGTGCCAGCAGAACACTCCGGGACAGGGGCGAGCAGTACTTC.

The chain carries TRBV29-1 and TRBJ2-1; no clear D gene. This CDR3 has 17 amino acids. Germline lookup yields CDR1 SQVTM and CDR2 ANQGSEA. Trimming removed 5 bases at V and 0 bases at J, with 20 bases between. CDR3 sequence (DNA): TGCAGCGTTTCCCATCTCCCCAATTTTAGCTCCTACAATGAGCAGTTCTTC. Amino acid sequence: CSVSHLPNFSSYNEQFF.

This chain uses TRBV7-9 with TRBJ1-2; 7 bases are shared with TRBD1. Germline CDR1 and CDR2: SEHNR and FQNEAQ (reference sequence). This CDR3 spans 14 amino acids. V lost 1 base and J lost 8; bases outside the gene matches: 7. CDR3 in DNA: TGTGCCAGCAGCTTAGGGACAGGCCCAGGAGGCTACACCTTC. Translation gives CASSLGTGPGGYTF.

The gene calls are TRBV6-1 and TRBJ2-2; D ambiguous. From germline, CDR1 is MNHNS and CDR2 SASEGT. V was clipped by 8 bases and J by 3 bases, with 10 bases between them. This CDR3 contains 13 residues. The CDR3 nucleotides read TGTGCCAGCCTTCCGGCTTACACCGGGGAGCTGTTTTTT. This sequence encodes CASLPAYTGELFF.

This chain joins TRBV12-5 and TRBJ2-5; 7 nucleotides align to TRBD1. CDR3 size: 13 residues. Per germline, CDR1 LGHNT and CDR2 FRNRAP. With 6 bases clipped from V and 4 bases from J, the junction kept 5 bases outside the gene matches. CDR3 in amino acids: CASGLGTAETQYF. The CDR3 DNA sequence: TGTGCTAGTGGCCTTGGGACAGCAGAGACCCAGTACTTC.

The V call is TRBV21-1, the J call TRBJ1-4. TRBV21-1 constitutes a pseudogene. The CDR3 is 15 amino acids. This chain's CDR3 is CASRQGRGLDEKLFF. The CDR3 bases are TGTGCCAGCAGGCAAGGGAGAGGTTTGGATGAAAAACTGTTTTTT.

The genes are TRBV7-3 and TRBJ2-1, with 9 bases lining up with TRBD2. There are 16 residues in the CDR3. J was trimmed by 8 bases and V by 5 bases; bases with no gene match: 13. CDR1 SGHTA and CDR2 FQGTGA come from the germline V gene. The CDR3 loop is CASSPRPSGVDHEQFF. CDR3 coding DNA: TGTGCCAGCAGCCCCCGTCCTAGCGGGGTCGATCATGAGCAGTTCTTC.

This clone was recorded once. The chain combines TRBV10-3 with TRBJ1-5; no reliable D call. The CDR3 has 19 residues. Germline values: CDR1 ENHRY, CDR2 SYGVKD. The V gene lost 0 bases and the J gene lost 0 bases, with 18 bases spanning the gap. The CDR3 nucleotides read TGTGCCATCAGTGAGTCGAGCCCTTTGAGCCTCCTTAGCAATCAGCCCCAGCATTTT. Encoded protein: CAISESSPLSLLSNQPQHF.

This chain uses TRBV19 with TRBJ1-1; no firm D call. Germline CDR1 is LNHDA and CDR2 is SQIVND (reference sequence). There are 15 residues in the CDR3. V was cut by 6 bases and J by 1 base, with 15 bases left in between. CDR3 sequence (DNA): TGTGCCAGTAGACCCCCCGGACGGGGGAACACTGAAGCTTTCTTT. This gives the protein CASRPPGRGNTEAFF.

CDR3 amino acids: CASRFRVDANTGELFF. CDR3 sequence (DNA): TGTGCCAGCAGATTCAGGGTTGACGCGAACACCGGGGAGCTGTTTTTT. The J gene is TRBJ2-2, the V gene TRBV6-6; D is possibly TRBD1 (5 bases). The CDR3 runs to 16 residues. The germline V gene has CDR1 MNHNY and CDR2 SVGAGI (reference sequence). V gave up 6 bases and J gave up 0 bases, with 14 bases separating them.

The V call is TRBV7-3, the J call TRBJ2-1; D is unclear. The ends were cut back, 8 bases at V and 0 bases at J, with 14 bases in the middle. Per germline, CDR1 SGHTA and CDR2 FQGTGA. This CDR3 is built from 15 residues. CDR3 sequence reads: CASSRVSDSYNEQFF. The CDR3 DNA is TGTGCCAGCTCTCGCGTTTCCGACTCCTACAATGAGCAGTTCTTC.

The CDR3 is CASLEGFMGTGELFF. The CDR3 DNA sequence: TGCGCCAGTTTGGAGGGTTTCATGGGGACCGGGGAGCTGTTTTTT. The V call is TRBV5-1, the J call TRBJ2-2, with D possibly TRBD2 on 6 matching bases. The CDR3 totals 15 residues. In germline, CDR1 is SGHRS, CDR2 YFSETQ. V shed 8 bases and J shed 5 bases, with 19 bases lying between them.

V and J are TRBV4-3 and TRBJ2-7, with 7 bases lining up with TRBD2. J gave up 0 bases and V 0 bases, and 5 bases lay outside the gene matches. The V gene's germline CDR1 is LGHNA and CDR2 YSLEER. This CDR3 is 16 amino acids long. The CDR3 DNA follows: TGCGCCAGCAGCCAAGAGGTGAGCGGGATCTCCTACGAGCAGTACTTC. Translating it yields CASSQEVSGISYEQYF.

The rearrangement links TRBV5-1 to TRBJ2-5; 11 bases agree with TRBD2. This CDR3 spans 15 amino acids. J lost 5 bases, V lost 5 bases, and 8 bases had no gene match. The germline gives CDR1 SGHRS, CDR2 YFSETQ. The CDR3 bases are TGCGCCAGCAGGTCTACTAGCGGGAGATTTGAGACCCAGTACTTC. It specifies CASRSTSGRFETQYF.

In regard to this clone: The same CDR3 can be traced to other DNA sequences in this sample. The CDR3 region is CASSPDQETQYF. The CDR3 DNA follows: TGCGCCAGCAGCCCGGACCAAGAGACCCAGTACTTC. This rearrangement joins TRBV5-1 to TRBJ2-5; D not certain. The V end was cut by 4 bases, the J end by 0 bases, with 4 bases between. Germline V gives CDR1 SGHRS, CDR2 YFSETQ. CDR3 size: 12 residues.

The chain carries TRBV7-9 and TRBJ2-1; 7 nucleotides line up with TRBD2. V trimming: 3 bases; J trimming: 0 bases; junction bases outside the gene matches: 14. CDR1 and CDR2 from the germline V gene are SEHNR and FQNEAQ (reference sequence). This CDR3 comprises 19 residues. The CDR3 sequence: CASSFGAFSGPRSYNEQFF. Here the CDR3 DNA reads TGTGCCAGCAGCTTTGGGGCCTTTAGCGGGCCCCGCTCCTACAATGAGCAGTTCTTC.

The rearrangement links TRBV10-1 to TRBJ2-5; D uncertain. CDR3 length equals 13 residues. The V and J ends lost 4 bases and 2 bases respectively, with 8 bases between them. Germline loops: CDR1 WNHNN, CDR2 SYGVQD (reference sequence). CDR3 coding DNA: TGCGCCAGCAGTGGGGCCGCACAAGAGACCCAGTACTTC. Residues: CASSGAAQETQYF.

The CDR3 region has the DNA TGTGCCTCGACAGGGGCTGGAGAGACCCAGTACTTC. It encodes CASTGAGETQYF. The chain employs TRBV30 and TRBJ2-5, with 8 positions matching TRBD1. Germline CDR1 GTSNPN, CDR2 SVGIG (reference sequence). The CDR3 is 12 amino acids. After removal of 7 bases from V and 4 bases from J, the junction contained 5 bases not matched to a gene.

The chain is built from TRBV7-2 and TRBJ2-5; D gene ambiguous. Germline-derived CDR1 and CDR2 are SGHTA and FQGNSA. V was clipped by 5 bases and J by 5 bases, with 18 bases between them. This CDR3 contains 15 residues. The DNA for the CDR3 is TGTGCCAGCAGCCCCACAATTACCCATCCTGAGACCCAGTACTTC. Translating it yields CASSPTITHPETQYF.